These 25 T cell receptor beta chains share one sample of origin, sequenced in a study of T cell responses to AZD1222 COVID-19 vaccine (dated by TCRdb to about 2021). Library method: the immunoSEQ multiplex PCR assay. TCRdb obtained this table from immuneACCESS and retained in-frame rearrangements with V and J assigned. These tables miss some clones; where compared with another copy, unresolved V genes account for less than half of the shortfall, and the remainder is unexplained. Counted in this sample were about 90,000 clones; around 88% of them appeared once. Around 10% of the sample belongs to the ten largest clones. This sample's time point label indicates: baseline before first vaccination. According to the study, the label for this sample's treatment or condition signals: meningococcal conjugate vaccine given as trial control. The sample was peripheral blood, taken on day 0 of MenACWY control vaccination. Receptor source: an adult in good health.

The gene calls are TRBV15 and TRBJ1-1, with 9 bases identical to TRBD1. The CDR3 loop spans 15 amino acids. Germline CDR1 LNHNV, CDR2 YYDKDF (reference sequence). The ends lost 4 bases at V and 4 bases at J; junction bases unmatched: 7. The CDR3 here is CATSKDRGGSTEAFF. The CDR3 coding sequence is TGTGCCACCAGCAAGGACAGGGGTGGGAGCACTGAAGCTTTCTTT.

Regarding this clone: The junction does not match germline at one end; this may be a read error. The chain couples TRBV24-1 to TRBJ1-1; weak D call: TRBD1 (5 bases). Germline V gives CDR1 KGHDR, CDR2 SFDVKD. The CDR3 sequence is 10 residues long. In nucleotides, the CDR3 is TGTGCCACCAACCTAACGGGGCTGCTCTTT. Amino acid sequence: CATNLTGLLF.

J is TRBJ2-2 and V is TRBV7-8, with no clear D. The V end was cut by 6 bases, the J end by 0 bases, with 5 bases between. The CDR3 is made up of 13 amino acids. Germline V CDR1 and CDR2: SGHVS, FQNEAQ. Written as DNA, the CDR3 is TGTGCCAGCAGATGGACGAACACCGGGGAGCTGTTTTTT. It translates to CASRWTNTGELFF. The full variable domain, with the rest looked up from reference TRBV7-8 and TRBJ2-2, is GAGVSQSPRYKVAKRGQDVALRCDPISGHVSLFWYQQALGQGPEFLTYFQNEAQLDKSGLPSDRFFAERPEGSVSTLKIQRTQQEDSAVYLCASRWTNTGELFFGEGSRLTVL.

V is TRBV19 and J is TRBJ2-3; D is perhaps TRBD1 (5 bases). Trimming shortened V by 2 bases and J by 1 base, and 7 bases separated the two germline ends. The CDR3 length is 14 residues. Germline CDR1 reads LNHDA; CDR2 reads SQIVND (reference sequence). The CDR3 nucleotides are TGTGCCAGTAGTATATTAGGGGGCACAGATACGCAGTATTTT. Amino acid sequence: CASSILGGTDTQYF.

The rearrangement joins TRBV12-5 to TRBJ1-2; 9 nucleotides line up with TRBD1. Germline values: CDR1 LGHNT, CDR2 FRNRAP. The J segment lost 4 bases and the V segment lost 2 bases, leaving 2 bases of the junction unmatched. The CDR3 has 14 amino acids. CDR3 sequence reads: CASGLTGQGYGYTF. CDR3 in DNA: TGTGCTAGTGGTTTGACGGGACAGGGCTATGGCTACACCTTC.

This chain joins TRBV19 and TRBJ2-1, with a weak D call TRBD1 (5 bases). Trimming removed 2 bases from V and 0 bases from J, with 14 bases in between. The length of the CDR3 is 17 residues. The germline V gene encodes CDR1 LNHDA and CDR2 SQIVND (reference sequence). CDR3 nucleotides: TGTGCCAGTAGTATATCCTTCGACAGTAGCTCCTACAATGAGCAGTTCTTC. Encoded protein: CASSISFDSSSYNEQFF.

The J gene is TRBJ2-3, the V gene TRBV24-1, with D perhaps given as TRBD1 or TRBD2 (7 bases each). Trimming removed 9 bases at V and 1 base at J, with 13 bases between. CDR3 length: 14 amino acids. From germline, CDR1 is KGHDR and CDR2 SFDVKD. CDR3 sequence: CATAGGGGTDTQYF. CDR3 sequence (DNA): TGTGCCACCGCAGGGGGGGGAGGCACAGATACGCAGTATTTT.

The CDR3: CASSVQDSSYNEQFF. The DNA of the CDR3 is TGTGCCAGCAGCGTACAGGATAGCTCCTACAATGAGCAGTTCTTC. The rearrangement links TRBV9 to TRBJ2-1; D is uncertain. Trimming stripped 1 base from V and 0 bases from J, with 8 bases between. The CDR3 has 15 amino acids. In germline, CDR1 is SGDLS, CDR2 YYNGEE.

V gene TRBV3-1 (or the pseudogene TRBV3-2) combines with J gene TRBJ2-6, with TRBD2 as a possible D gene (6 bases). Germline-derived CDR1 and CDR2 are LGHDT and YNNKEL (reference sequence). V lost 3 bases, J lost 2 bases, and 11 bases lay in between. The CDR3 spans 16 residues. DNA of the CDR3: TGTGCCAGCAGCCACGCAGGAGGGGCTGGGGCCAACGTCCTGACTTTC. This codes for CASSHAGGAGANVLTF.

This clone was detected once. The V gene is TRBV2, the J gene TRBJ1-5, with D unclear. The V and J ends lost 3 bases and 0 bases respectively, with 18 bases between them. CDR3 size: 18 residues. CDR1 and CDR2 from the germline V gene are SNHLY and FYNNEI. The CDR3 region has the DNA TGTGCCAGCAGTGATTTCGATACAGTCCTATATAGCAATCAGCCCCAGCATTTT. Amino acids: CASSDFDTVLYSNQPQHF.

The chain joins TRBV19 to TRBJ1-1, with D uncertain. The length of the CDR3 is 13 residues. The ends were cut back, 4 bases at V and 0 bases at J, with 6 bases in the middle. Germline CDR1 and CDR2: LNHDA and SQIVND (reference sequence). In nucleotides, the CDR3 is TGTGCCAGTAGTACGGTTCTGAACACTGAAGCTTTCTTT. Amino acid sequence: CASSTVLNTEAFF.

The chain uses TRBV5-4 and TRBJ1-4; D possibly corresponds to TRBD1 (5 bases). Germline CDR1 is SGHNT and CDR2 is YYREEE (reference sequence). The CDR3 runs to 14 residues. Between the trimmed V and J ends, which lost 10 bases and 4 bases, there was a span of 17 bases. For the CDR3, the DNA is TGTGCCTTCAGCTCAGGGACCCGTAATGAAAAACTGTTTTTT. Translated, it gives CAFSSGTRNEKLFF.

The chain is built from TRBV7-2 and TRBJ1-6; D is ambiguous. From germline, CDR1 is SGHTA and CDR2 FQGNSA. The CDR3 is 14 amino acids. Trimming took off 7 bases at V and 6 bases at J, with 13 bases between the two ends. CDR3 bases: TGTGCCAGCACCGAAACCCCCAGTAATTCACCCCTCCACTTT. Its protein product is CASTETPSNSPLHF.

Only a few counts were recorded for this clone. V usage is TRBV2 and J usage is TRBJ2-1; D unresolved. The CDR3 runs 18 residues. Looked up from germline, CDR1 is SNHLY and CDR2 is FYNNEI. The V gene lost 4 bases and the J gene lost 0 bases, with 19 bases spanning the gap. CDR3 amino acids: CASSGPILGQPSYNEQFF. CDR3 DNA sequence: TGTGCCAGCAGTGGGCCGATCCTTGGTCAACCCTCCTACAATGAGCAGTTCTTC.

The DNA of the CDR3 is TGTGCCTGGACCCTGCGGGGGGGAGATACGCAGTATTTT. Its protein product is CAWTLRGGDTQYF. This chain links TRBV30 with TRBJ2-3; 9 bases agree with TRBD2. Germline CDR1 GTSNPN, CDR2 SVGIG (reference sequence). The CDR3 runs to 13 residues. With 4 bases clipped from V and 5 bases from J, the junction kept 4 bases outside the gene matches. The full variable domain, rest sourced from reference TRBV30 and TRBJ2-3, is SQTIHQWPATLVQPVGSPLSLECTVEGTSNPNLYWYRQAAGRGLQLLFYSVGIGQISSEVPQNLSASRPQDRQFILSSKKLLLSDSGFYLCAWTLRGGDTQYFGPGTRLTVL.

The rearrangement joins TRBV5-6 to TRBJ2-7, with no clear D. Germline assignment: CDR1 SGHDT and CDR2 YYEEEE. This CDR3 is built from 13 residues. With 2 bases removed from V and 0 bases from J, the gap between germline ends came to 6 bases. Written as DNA, the CDR3 is TGTGCCAGCAGCTTCAGACACTCCTACGAGCAGTACTTC. This gives the protein CASSFRHSYEQYF.

The V and J genes are TRBV7-2 and TRBJ1-2; D is possibly TRBD1 (6 bases). With 4 bases removed from V and 4 bases from J, the gap between germline ends came to 16 bases. Germline V gene lookup returns CDR1 SGHTA and CDR2 FQGNSA. The CDR3 is made up of 15 amino acids. CDR3 loop: CASSSMGASIYGYTF. CDR3 DNA sequence: TGTGCCAGCAGCTCCATGGGGGCCAGCATCTATGGCTACACCTTC.

The V call is TRBV12-5, the J call TRBJ2-7; D not certain. V was trimmed by 6 bases and J by 0 bases, leaving 12 bases between them. CDR1 and CDR2 from the germline V gene are LGHNT and FRNRAP. CDR3 size: 14 residues. The chain's CDR3 is CASGRAASSYEQYF. The CDR3 nucleotides are TGTGCTAGTGGAAGGGCGGCGAGCTCCTACGAGCAGTACTTC.

V is TRBV10-3 and J is TRBJ2-7; D perhaps matches TRBD1 (6 bases). CDR1 is ENHRY, CDR2 SYGVKD, per germline. This CDR3 contains 16 residues. Between the trimmed V and J ends, which lost 3 bases and 0 bases, there was a span of 15 bases. The CDR3 DNA follows: TGTGCCATCAGTGACTACGGACAGACGAGCTCCTACGAGCAGTACTTC. Translation: CAISDYGQTSSYEQYF.

In this sample, this clone turned up once. V gene TRBV27 combines with J gene TRBJ1-6; unclear D gene. Germline lookup yields CDR1 MNHEY and CDR2 SMNVEV (reference sequence). The V gene lost 4 bases and the J gene lost 3 bases, with 10 bases spanning the gap. CDR3 length: 15 amino acids. CDR3 sequence: CASSWSVGYNSPLHF. CDR3 nucleotide sequence: TGTGCCAGCAGTTGGTCTGTCGGCTATAATTCACCCCTCCACTTT.

The V gene is TRBV12-3 or TRBV12-4, the J gene TRBJ1-1; unclear D gene. CDR3 length: 13 amino acids. Trimming stripped 7 bases from V and 1 base from J, with 10 bases between. CDR3 DNA sequence: TGTGCCAGCACCACAGTGGGGAACACTGAAGCTTTCTTT. Residues: CASTTVGNTEAFF.

The rearrangement links TRBV7-6 to TRBJ1-1; D is uncertain. This CDR3 has 13 residues. The germline V and J ends were trimmed by 1 base and 6 bases, with 9 bases remaining between them. Germline-derived CDR1 and CDR2 are SGHVS and FNYEAQ. CDR3 nucleotides: TGTGCCAGCAGCTTAGAGACGGGTGCTGAAGCTTTCTTT. As protein: CASSLETGAEAFF.

V and J are TRBV7-8 and TRBJ2-7; D might be TRBD1 (5 bases). V was cut by 2 bases and J by 7 bases, with 18 bases left in between. Germline-derived CDR1 and CDR2 are SGHVS and FQNEAQ. The CDR3 covers 15 residues. The CDR3 sequence: CASSLSGVAQGEQYF. The CDR3 DNA is TGTGCCAGCAGCTTATCTGGGGTGGCCCAGGGAGAGCAGTACTTC. Full variable domain (outside the CDR3, taken from reference TRBV7-8 and TRBJ2-7): GAGVSQSPRYKVAKRGQDVALRCDPISGHVSLFWYQQALGQGPEFLTYFQNEAQLDKSGLPSDRFFAERPEGSVSTLKIQRTQQEDSAVYLCASSLSGVAQGEQYFGPGTRLTVT.

The chain employs TRBV2 and TRBJ1-4; D might be TRBD1 (5 bases). This CDR3 spans 12 amino acids. Trimming pared 7 bases from V and 3 bases from J, leaving 6 bases between. The germline gives CDR1 SNHLY, CDR2 FYNNEI. The CDR3 nucleotides are TGTGCCAGCACGGGACCTAATGAAAAACTGTTTTTT. Its protein product is CASTGPNEKLFF.

The chain joins TRBV9 to TRBJ2-2; D is undetermined. Deletions cut 3 bases from V and 5 bases from J, with 14 bases between. This CDR3 region has 15 residues. Per the germline V gene, CDR1 is SGDLS and CDR2 is YYNGEE. Written as DNA, the CDR3 is TGTGCCAGCAGCGCCACTTTAACTCAGACCGGGGAGCTGTTTTTT. Its protein is CASSATLTQTGELFF.